This T cell receptor beta chain was found in a study of blood T cells in healthy people across ages. In regard to this clonotype: Its target is unknown.

With a J-beta primer mix and a sample-barcoded 5' primer, a second PCR ran about 7 to 11 cycles. From each sample, at least 2.5 million paired-end reads containing CDR3 were obtained. TCRdb reprocessed the 5' RACE reads via MiXCR and lists one record per CDR3 protein. The table shows more than 1,400,000 distinct CDR3 sequences, with 42% occurring only once. V dropped 5 bases and J dropped 6; count of bases not matched to a gene: 23. Germline CDR1 reads SEHNR; CDR2 reads FQNEAQ (reference sequence). The CDR3 is made up of 20 amino acids. Broader study findings: Higher diversity, along with more naive CD4+ cells, distinguished long-lived donors from aged donors.

Source material: blood. The V and J genes are TRBV7-9 and TRBJ2-1; 9 bases line up with TRBD2. This clonotype originated in a woman younger than 35 in good health. For the CDR3, the DNA is TGTGCCAGCAGCGGTGAAGTGGGACTAGCTCCCAGGACGGTCACCAATGAGCAGTTCTTC. Protein sequence: CASSGEVGLAPRTVTNEQFF.